This T cell receptor beta chain was sequenced in a study of shared clonotypes between healthy human individuals. Positive CCR7 selection of CD45RO-negative cells yielded the naive CD8 cells, and terminally differentiated effector memory CD45RA+ cells were excluded. Method: immunoSEQ multiplex PCR; TCRdb's copy keeps in-frame clones and lacks some. The repertoire consists of 550,000 to 650,000 clones, with 95% to 96% occurring once and the leading ten covering more than 0.085%. Germline V gene data show CDR1 as MNHEY and CDR2 as SMNVEV (reference sequence). The junction had 6 bases not matched to a gene; V was cut back by 1 base and J by 4 bases. The CDR3 loop spans 16 amino acids.

Sequencing was carried out using naive CD8+ T cells sorted from blood. The rearrangement uses TRBV27 and TRBJ2-2, with 7 positions matching TRBD2. This TCR came from a woman in her twenties or thirties in good health. CDR3 in amino acids: CASSLLAGAGTGELFF. The CDR3 DNA follows: TGTGCCAGCAGTTTATTGGCGGGAGCGGGCACCGGGGAGCTGTTTTTT.